This T cell receptor beta chain is drawn from a study of cytomegalovirus exposure and HLA in healthy donors. Trimming removed 0 bases from V and 4 bases from J; junction bases left unmatched: 11. The CDR3 contains 17 residues. CDR1 LNHDA and CDR2 SQIVND come from the germline V gene (reference sequence). Some clones are missing from TCRdb's copy, which holds only in-frame ones; the method was immunoSEQ multiplex PCR. The sample shows 200,000 to 300,000 clones, 86% of them seen only once. The donors belonged to the approximately 120-subject validation cohort, separate from the roughly 720-subject first cohort. Regarding this clone: Its antigen is undetermined.

Findings of the study overall: Among TCR beta chains, those listed as cytomegalovirus-associated numbered 164.

The clonotype originates from a woman between 25 and 40 years old in good health and CMV-seropositive. The J gene is TRBJ1-2, the V gene TRBV19; TRBD1 agrees at 7 bases. Input material: PBMCs. This CDR3 is CASSIDRLGQSPYGYTF. CDR3 bases: TGTGCCAGTAGTATAGATAGGCTGGGACAGTCGCCCTATGGCTACACCTTC.